The rows below give T cell receptor beta chains drawn from one sample of a study of response to subunit inactivated influenza vaccine. TCRdb called the RT-PCR reads again in MiXCR, with one record for every CDR3 protein. The table lists about 540,000 distinct CDR3 sequences, around 25% of them singletons, with 2.5% to 3% in the top ten. These records were also assigned to another study, of T cells expressing NK-cell markers.

Specimen: CD4+ T cells sorted from PBMCs, collected 11 to 12 days after vaccination. The receptors derive from a middle-aged man who received an inactivated influenza vaccine. CDR3s include the opening cysteine and the closing phenylalanine or tryptophan. Each record gives: V gene, clone size, J gene, D gene, CDR3 protein, CDR3 DNA. The D gene is left open where the match is weak. Size values are once, few and many counts, or a class for expanded clones, and some rows have none.

TRBV11-2	many	TRBJ1-1	NA	CASSAGNTEAFF	TGTGCCAGCAGTGCGGGGAACACTGAAGCTTTCTTT
TRBV7-2	NA	TRBJ2-7	NA	CASSPTLATYEQYF	TGTGCCAGCAGCCCAACCCTGGCGACTTACGAGCAGTACTTC
TRBV12-3/TRBV12-4	NA	TRBJ1-5	NA	CASSVFRTLHQPQHF	TGTGCCAGTAGTGTGTTCCGGACGTTGCACCAGCCCCAGCATTTT
TRBV27	few	TRBJ2-2	TRBD2	CASSHLSGRAPTGELFF	TGTGCCAGCAGCCACCTTAGCGGGAGGGCTCCCACCGGGGAGCTGTTTTTT
TRBV24-1	many	TRBJ2-1	NA	CATSDWHRGNEQFF	TGTGCCACCAGTGATTGGCACCGGGGCAATGAGCAGTTCTTC
TRBV5-1	NA	TRBJ1-6	NA	CASSLVPSGNQGSPLHF	TGCGCCAGCAGCTTGGTTCCGTCAGGGAATCAAGGGTCACCCCTCCACTTT
TRBV12-3/TRBV12-4	few	TRBJ2-7	TRBD2	CASSLSGDPIYEQYF	TGTGCCAGCAGTTTGAGCGGGGACCCCATCTACGAGCAGTACTTC
TRBV7-2	NA	TRBJ2-7	TRBD2	CASSSPRTSGYEQYF	TGTGCCAGCAGCTCCCCGCGGACTAGCGGCTACGAGCAGTACTTC
TRBV20-1	few	TRBJ2-7	NA	CSARGPTPYEQYF	TGCAGTGCTAGAGGGCCAACTCCCTACGAGCAGTACTTC
TRBV4-1	NA	TRBJ2-3	TRBD2	CASSLIPGTSVSDTQYF	TGCGCCAGCAGCCTCATTCCCGGGACTAGCGTTTCGGATACGCAGTATTTT
TRBV28	NA	TRBJ1-2	NA	CASRPNGYGYTF	TGTGCCAGCAGGCCGAATGGCTATGGCTACACCTTC
TRBV11-1	few	TRBJ2-6	TRBD1	CASSLVGTGASGANVLTF	TGTGCCAGCAGCTTAGTAGGGACAGGGGCGTCTGGGGCCAACGTCCTGACTTTC
TRBV19	few	TRBJ1-1	TRBD1	CASRGQGASTEAFF	TGTGCCAGTAGGGGACAGGGGGCGAGCACTGAAGCTTTCTTT
TRBV10-3	few	TRBJ2-1	NA	CAISERLGNEQFF	TGTGCCATCAGTGAGAGGCTTGGCAATGAGCAGTTCTTC
TRBV5-1	few	TRBJ2-3	TRBD2	CASSPNSGGSTDTQYF	TGCGCCAGCAGCCCTAATAGCGGGGGTAGCACAGATACGCAGTATTTT
TRBV11-1	NA	TRBJ2-4	NA	CASSPPTLISKSLIAKNIQYF	TGTGCCAGCAGCCCACCAACCCTCATCTCCAAATCCCTGATAGCCAAAAACATTCAGTACTTC
TRBV15	NA	TRBJ2-1	TRBD2	CATSTRRTSGRANEQFF	TGTGCCACCAGCACCCGACGGACTAGCGGGAGGGCCAATGAGCAGTTCTTC
TRBV27	NA	TRBJ2-1	NA	CASSQEAGPYNEQFF	TGTGCCAGCAGCCAGGAGGCTGGCCCCTACAATGAGCAGTTCTTC
TRBV4-3	NA	TRBJ2-7	TRBD2	CASSQIQLGGRIHEQYF	TGCGCCAGCAGCCAAATCCAACTAGGCGGGAGGATCCACGAGCAGTACTTC
TRBV6-5	few	TRBJ2-7	NA	CASSYGRGTSYEQYF	TGTGCCAGCAGTTACGGTCGGGGGACCTCCTACGAGCAGTACTTC
TRBV7-2	NA	TRBJ2-5	TRBD2	CASSLLSLAGGQETQYF	TGTGCCAGCAGCTTATTGAGTCTAGCGGGAGGTCAGGAGACCCAGTACTTC
TRBV7-9	NA	TRBJ2-1	NA	CASSPTGTYSTYNEQFF	TGTGCCAGCAGCCCGACAGGGACTTACTCAACCTACAATGAGCAGTTCTTC
TRBV5-4	NA	TRBJ1-1	TRBD1	CASSPGQEREAFF	TGTGCCAGCAGCCCAGGACAGGAACGTGAAGCTTTCTTT
TRBV7-2	NA	TRBJ2-3	TRBD2	CASSTGTSGDTDTQYF	TGTGCCAGCAGCACGGGGACTAGCGGGGACACAGATACGCAGTATTTT
TRBV27	few	TRBJ2-3	NA	CASSLGGAKTDTQYF	TGTGCCAGCAGTTTAGGGGGGGCGAAAACAGATACGCAGTATTTT
TRBV5-1	few	TRBJ2-7	TRBD1	CASSLGGQGSHEQYF	TGCGCCAGCAGCTTGGGGGGACAGGGATCTCACGAGCAGTACTTC